This T cell receptor beta chain was sequenced for a study of human T cells and chemical hapten exposure. Study context: Throughout the approximately 25-week study, diphenylcyclopropenone was applied weekly to the patients' scalps. Small differences in pooled library volume mainly drove the variation in TCR yields per sample.

This clonotype was observed a few times. The antigen is not known. Findings and limits, study-wide: With DPC sensitization, TCRs exceeding 1 in 1000 frequency showed no change.

Germline assignment: CDR1 SNHLY and CDR2 FYNNEI. V trimming: 6 bases; J trimming: 4 bases; junction bases outside the gene matches: 6. The CDR3 runs to 14 residues. TCRdb redid the calling of the RACE reads with MiXCR, one entry per CDR3 protein. The sample lists 85,000 to 100,000 distinct CDR3 sequences, around 11% occurring once. As for time point: patch test 1, 2 weeks after DPC sensitization. Stated treatment: therapeutic diphenylcyclopropenone sensitization with weekly scalp DPC. Each donor was an alopecia patient between 18 and 70 years of age who qualified for DPC. This receptor was identified in a woman aged 40 to 55 with alopecia areata. Some clones in this sample may be carry-over from other donors' samples. The sequencing used whole blood, collected in connection with sensitization to the hapten diphenylcyclopropenone (DPC). The chain is built from TRBV2 and TRBJ2-4, with 7 bases aligning to TRBD1. The CDR3 DNA sequence: TGTGCCAGCAGGACGGGACAGTTGAAAAACATTCAGTACTTC. This sequence encodes CASRTGQLKNIQYF. Together with reference TRBV2 and TRBJ2-4, the CDR3 gives the full variable domain: EPEVTQTPSHQVTQMGQEVILRCVPISNHLYFYWYRQILGQKVEFLVSFYNNEISEKSEIFDDQFSVERPDGSNFTLKIRSTKLEDSAMYFCASRTGQLKNIQYFGAGTRLSVL.